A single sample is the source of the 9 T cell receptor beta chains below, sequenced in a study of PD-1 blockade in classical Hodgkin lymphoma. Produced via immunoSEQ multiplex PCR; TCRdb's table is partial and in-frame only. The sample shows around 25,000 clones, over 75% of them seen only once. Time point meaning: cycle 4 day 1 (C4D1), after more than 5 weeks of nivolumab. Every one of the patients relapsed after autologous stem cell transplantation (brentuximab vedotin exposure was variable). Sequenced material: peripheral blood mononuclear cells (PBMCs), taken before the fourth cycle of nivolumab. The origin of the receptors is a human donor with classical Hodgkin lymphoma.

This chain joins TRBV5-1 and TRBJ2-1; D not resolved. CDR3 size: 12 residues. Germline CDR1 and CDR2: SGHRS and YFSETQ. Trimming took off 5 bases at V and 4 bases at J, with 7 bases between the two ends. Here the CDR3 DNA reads TGCGCCAGCAGTTACAGTTACAATGAGCAGTTCTTC. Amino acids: CASSYSYNEQFF.

CDR3 DNA sequence: TGTGCCAGCAGTTTAGGGTCCTCGCGCAGGGCTCTCGCTGAAGCTTTCTTT. Translating gives CASSLGSSRRALAEAFF. This rearrangement joins TRBV27 to TRBJ1-1; a possible D gene is TRBD1 (5 bases). V lost 2 bases, J lost 6 bases, and 22 bases lay in between. Germline V gene sequence: CDR1 MNHEY, CDR2 SMNVEV (reference sequence). The CDR3 is made up of 17 amino acids.

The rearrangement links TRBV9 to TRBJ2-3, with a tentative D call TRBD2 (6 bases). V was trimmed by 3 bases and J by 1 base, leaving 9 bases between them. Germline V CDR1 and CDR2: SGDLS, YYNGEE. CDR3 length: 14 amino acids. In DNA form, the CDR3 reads TGTGCCAGCAGCGGGTCTAGCGGCACAGATACGCAGTATTTT. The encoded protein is CASSGSSGTDTQYF. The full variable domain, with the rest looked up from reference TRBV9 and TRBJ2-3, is DSGVTQTPKHLITATGQRVTLRCSPRSGDLSVYWYQQSLDQGLQFLIQYYNGEERAKGNILERFSAQQFPDLHSELNLSSLELGDSALYFCASSGSSGTDTQYFGPGTRLTVL.

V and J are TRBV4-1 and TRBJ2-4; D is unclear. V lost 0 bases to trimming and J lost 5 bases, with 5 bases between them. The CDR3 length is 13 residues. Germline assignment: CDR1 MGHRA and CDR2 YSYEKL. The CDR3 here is CASSQETENIQYF. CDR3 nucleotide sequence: TGCGCCAGCAGCCAAGAGACCGAAAACATTCAGTACTTC.

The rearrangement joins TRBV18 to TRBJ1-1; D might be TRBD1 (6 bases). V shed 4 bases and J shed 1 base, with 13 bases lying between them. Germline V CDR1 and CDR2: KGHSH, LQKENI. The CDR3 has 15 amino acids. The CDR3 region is CASSRALGGNTEAFF. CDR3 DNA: TGTGCCAGCTCACGGGCACTAGGGGGGAACACTGAAGCTTTCTTT. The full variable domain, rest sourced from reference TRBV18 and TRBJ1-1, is NAGVMQNPRHLVRRRGQEARLRCSPMKGHSHVYWYRQLPEEGLKFMVYLQKENIIDESGMPKERFSAEFPKEGPSILRIQQVVRGDSAAYFCASSRALGGNTEAFFGQGTRLTVV.

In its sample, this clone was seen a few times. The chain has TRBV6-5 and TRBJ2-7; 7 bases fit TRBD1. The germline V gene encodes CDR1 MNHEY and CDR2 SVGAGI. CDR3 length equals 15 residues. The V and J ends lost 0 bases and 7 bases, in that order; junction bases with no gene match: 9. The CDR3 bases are TGTGCCAGCAGTTACTCACCTGACAGGGTGAGGGAGCAGTACTTC. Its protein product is CASSYSPDRVREQYF.

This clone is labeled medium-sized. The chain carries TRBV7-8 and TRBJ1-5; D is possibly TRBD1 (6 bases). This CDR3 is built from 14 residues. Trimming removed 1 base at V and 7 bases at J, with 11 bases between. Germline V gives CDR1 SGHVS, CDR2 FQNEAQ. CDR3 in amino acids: CASSLEAGAQPQHF. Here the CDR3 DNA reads TGTGCCAGCAGCTTAGAGGCAGGGGCACAGCCCCAGCATTTT.

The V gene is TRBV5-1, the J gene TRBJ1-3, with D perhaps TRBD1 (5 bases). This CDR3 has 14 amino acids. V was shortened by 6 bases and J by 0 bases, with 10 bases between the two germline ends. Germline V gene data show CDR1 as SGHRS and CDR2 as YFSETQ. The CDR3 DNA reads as TGCGCCAGCAAAAAGACAGACTCTGGAAACACCATATATTTT. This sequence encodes CASKKTDSGNTIYF.

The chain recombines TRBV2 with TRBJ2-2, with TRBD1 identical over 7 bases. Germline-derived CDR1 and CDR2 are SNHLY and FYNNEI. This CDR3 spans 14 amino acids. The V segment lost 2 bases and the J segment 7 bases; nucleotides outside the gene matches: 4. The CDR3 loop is CASSERQGSGELFF. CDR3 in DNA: TGTGCCAGCAGTGAAAGACAGGGTAGCGGGGAGCTGTTTTTT.